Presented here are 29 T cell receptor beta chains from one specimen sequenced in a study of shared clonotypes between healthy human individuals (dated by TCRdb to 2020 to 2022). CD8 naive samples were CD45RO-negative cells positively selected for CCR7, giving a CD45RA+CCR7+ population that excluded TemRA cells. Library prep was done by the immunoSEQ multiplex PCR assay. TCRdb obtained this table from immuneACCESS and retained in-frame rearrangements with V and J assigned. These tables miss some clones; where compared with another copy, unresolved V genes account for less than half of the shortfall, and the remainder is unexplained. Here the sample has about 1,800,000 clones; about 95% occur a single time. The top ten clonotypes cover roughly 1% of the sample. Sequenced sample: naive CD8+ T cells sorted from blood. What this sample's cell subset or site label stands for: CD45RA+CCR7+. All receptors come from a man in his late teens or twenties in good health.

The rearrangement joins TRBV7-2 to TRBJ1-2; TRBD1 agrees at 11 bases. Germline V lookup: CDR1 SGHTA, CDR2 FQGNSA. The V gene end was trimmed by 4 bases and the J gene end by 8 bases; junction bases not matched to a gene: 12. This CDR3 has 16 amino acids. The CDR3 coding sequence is TGTGCCAGCAGCTCCGCAGGACAGGGGGCGCCGGACGGCTACACCTTC. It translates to CASSSAGQGAPDGYTF.

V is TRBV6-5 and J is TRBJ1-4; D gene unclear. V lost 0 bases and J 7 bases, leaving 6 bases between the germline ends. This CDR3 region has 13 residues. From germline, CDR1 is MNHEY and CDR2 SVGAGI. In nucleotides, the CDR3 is TGTGCCAGCAGTTACTCGAGGGCTGAAAAACTGTTTTTT. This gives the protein CASSYSRAEKLFF.

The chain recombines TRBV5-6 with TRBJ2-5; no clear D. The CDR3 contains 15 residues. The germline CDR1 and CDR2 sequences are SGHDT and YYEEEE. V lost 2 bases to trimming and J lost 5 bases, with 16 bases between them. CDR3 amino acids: CASSLAQAVLETQYF. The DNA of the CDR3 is TGTGCCAGCAGCTTAGCGCAGGCCGTTTTGGAGACCCAGTACTTC.

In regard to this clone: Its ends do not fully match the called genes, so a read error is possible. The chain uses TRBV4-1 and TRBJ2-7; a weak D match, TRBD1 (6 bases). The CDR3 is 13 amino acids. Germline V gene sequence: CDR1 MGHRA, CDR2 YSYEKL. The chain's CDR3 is CASSQVGANPEDF. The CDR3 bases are TGCGCCAGCAGCCAAGTGGGGGCCAACCCAGAAGACTTC.

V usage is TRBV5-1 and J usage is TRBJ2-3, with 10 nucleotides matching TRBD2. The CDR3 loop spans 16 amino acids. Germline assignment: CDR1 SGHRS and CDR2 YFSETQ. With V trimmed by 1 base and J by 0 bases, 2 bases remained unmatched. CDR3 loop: CASSLIAGGSTDTQYF. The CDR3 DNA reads TGCGCCAGCAGCTTGATAGCGGGGGGAAGCACAGATACGCAGTATTTT. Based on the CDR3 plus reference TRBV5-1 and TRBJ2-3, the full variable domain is KAGVTQTPRYLIKTRGQQVTLSCSPISGHRSVSWYQQTPGQGLQFLFEYFSETQRNKGNFPGRFSGRQFSNSRSEMNVSTLELGDSALYLCASSLIAGGSTDTQYFGPGTRLTVL.

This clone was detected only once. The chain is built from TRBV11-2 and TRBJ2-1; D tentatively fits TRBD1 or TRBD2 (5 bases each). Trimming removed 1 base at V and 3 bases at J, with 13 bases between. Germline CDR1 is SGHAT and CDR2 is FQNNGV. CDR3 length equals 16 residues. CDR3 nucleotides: TGTGCCAGCAGCTTAGTTTTTGGGGGAGACTACAATGAGCAGTTCTTC. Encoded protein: CASSLVFGGDYNEQFF.

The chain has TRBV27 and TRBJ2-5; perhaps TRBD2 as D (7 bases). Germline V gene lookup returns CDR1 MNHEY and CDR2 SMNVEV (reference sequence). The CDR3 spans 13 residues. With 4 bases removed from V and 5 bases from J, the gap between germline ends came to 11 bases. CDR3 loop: CASSWGGLETQYF. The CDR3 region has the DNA TGTGCCAGCAGTTGGGGGGGGCTCGAGACCCAGTACTTC.

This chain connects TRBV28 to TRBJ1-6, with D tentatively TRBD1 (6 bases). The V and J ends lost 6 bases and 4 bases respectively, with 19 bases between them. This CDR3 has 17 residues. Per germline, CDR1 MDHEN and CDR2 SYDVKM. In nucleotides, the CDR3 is TGTGCCAGCAGCCCCCCCGGGGGGCAGAGTTATAATTCACCCCTCCACTTT. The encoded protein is CASSPPGGQSYNSPLHF.

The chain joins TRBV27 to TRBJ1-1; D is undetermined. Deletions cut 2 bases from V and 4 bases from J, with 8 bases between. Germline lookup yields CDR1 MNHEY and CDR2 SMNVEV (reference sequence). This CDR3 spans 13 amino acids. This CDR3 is CASSLGSPTEAFF. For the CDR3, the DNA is TGTGCCAGCAGTTTAGGCAGTCCCACTGAAGCTTTCTTT.

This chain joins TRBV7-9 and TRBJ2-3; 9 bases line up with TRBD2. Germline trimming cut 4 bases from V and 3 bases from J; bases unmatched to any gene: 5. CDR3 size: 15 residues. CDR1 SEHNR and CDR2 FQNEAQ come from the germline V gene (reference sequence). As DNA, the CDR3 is TGTGCCAGCAGCTCACGACTAGCGGTTACAGATACGCAGTATTTT. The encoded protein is CASSSRLAVTDTQYF.

CDR3 in amino acids: CASSYSWGAGNTIYF. As DNA, the CDR3 is TGTGCCAGCAGTTACTCCTGGGGAGCTGGAAACACCATATATTTT. This chain uses TRBV6-5 with TRBJ1-3; D is ambiguous. The germline V gene encodes CDR1 MNHEY and CDR2 SVGAGI. Trimming removed 0 bases from V and 2 bases from J, with 8 bases in between. This CDR3 region has 15 residues.

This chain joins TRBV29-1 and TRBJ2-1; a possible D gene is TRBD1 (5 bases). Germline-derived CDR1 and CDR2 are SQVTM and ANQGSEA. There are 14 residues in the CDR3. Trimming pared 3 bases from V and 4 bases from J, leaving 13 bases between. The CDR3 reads CSVEVLGVYNEQFF. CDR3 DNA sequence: TGCAGCGTTGAGGTGTTAGGGGTTTACAATGAGCAGTTCTTC.

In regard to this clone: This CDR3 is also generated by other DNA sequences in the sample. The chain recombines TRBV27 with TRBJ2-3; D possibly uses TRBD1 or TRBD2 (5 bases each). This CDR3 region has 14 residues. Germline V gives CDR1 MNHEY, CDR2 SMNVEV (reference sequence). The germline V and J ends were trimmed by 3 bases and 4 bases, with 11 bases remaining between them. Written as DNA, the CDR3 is TGTGCCAGCAGTTTGGGGCAGGGAGCAGATACGCAGTATTTT. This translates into CASSLGQGADTQYF.

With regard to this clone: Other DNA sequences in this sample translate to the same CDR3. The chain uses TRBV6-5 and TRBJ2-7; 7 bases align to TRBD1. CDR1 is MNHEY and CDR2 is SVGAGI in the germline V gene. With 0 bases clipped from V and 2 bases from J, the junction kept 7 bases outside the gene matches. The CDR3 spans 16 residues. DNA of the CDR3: TGTGCCAGCAGTTACTCGACGGGACAGCAAACCTACGAGCAGTACTTC. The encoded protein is CASSYSTGQQTYEQYF.

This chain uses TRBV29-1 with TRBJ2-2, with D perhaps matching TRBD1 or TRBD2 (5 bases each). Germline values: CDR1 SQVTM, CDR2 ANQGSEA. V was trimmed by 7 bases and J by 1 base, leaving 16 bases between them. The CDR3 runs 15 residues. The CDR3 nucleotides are TGCAGCGGTACCCTTGGGACGGAGAACACCGGGGAGCTGTTTTTT. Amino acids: CSGTLGTENTGELFF.

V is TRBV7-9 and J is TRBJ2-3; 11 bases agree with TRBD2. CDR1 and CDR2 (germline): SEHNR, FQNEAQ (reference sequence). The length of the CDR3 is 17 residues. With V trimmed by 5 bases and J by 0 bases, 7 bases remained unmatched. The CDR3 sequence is CASSLPSGGSSTDTQYF. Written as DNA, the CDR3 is TGTGCCAGCAGCCTCCCTAGCGGGGGGTCGAGCACAGATACGCAGTATTTT.

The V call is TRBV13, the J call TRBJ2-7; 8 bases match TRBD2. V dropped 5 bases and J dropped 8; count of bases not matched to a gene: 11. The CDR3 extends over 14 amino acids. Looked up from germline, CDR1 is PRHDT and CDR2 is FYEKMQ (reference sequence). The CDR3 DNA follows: TGTGCCAGCAGCCCCCCAGCGGGAGAATTCAAGCAGTACTTC. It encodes CASSPPAGEFKQYF.

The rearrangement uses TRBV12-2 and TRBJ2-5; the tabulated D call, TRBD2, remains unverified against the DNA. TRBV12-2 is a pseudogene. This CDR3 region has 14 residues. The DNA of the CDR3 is TGTGCAAGTCGCGCCCATGAGTACCAAGAGACCCAGTACTTC. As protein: CASRAHEYQETQYF.

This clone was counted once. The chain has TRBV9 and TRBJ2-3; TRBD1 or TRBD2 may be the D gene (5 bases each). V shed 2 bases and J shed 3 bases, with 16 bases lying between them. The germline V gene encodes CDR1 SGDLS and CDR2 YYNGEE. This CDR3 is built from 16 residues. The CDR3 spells CASSVWDLKMTDTQYF. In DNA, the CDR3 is TGTGCCAGCAGCGTCTGGGACCTCAAAATGACAGATACGCAGTATTTT.

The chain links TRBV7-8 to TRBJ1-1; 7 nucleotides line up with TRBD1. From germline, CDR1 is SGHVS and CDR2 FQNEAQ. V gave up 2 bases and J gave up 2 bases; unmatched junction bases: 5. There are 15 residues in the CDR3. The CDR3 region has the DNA TGTGCCAGCAGCTTAACAGGGGAAGTAAACACTGAAGCTTTCTTT. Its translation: CASSLTGEVNTEAFF. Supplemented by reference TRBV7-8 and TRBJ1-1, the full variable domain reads GAGVSQSPRYKVAKRGQDVALRCDPISGHVSLFWYQQALGQGPEFLTYFQNEAQLDKSGLPSDRFFAERPEGSVSTLKIQRTQQEDSAVYLCASSLTGEVNTEAFFGQGTRLTVV.

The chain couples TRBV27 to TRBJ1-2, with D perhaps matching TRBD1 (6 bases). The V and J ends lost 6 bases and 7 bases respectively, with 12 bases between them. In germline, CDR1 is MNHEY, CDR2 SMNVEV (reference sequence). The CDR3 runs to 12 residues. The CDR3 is CASSPTGSGYTF. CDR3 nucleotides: TGTGCCAGCAGCCCAACAGGGTCTGGCTACACCTTC.

CDR3 in DNA: TGTGCCTGGAGTGGAGACAGGGGGAGAACAGATACGCAGTATTTT. Translated: CAWSGDRGRTDTQYF. The chain combines TRBV30 with TRBJ2-3; 9 bases are shared with TRBD1. Per the germline V gene, CDR1 is GTSNPN and CDR2 is SVGIG (reference sequence). Trimming cost V 1 base and J 3 bases; bases outside gene matches: 5. The CDR3 runs to 15 residues.

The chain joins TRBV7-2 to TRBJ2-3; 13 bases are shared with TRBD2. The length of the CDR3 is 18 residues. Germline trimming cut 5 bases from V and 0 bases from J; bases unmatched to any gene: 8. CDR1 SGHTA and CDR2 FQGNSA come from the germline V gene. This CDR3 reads CASSRRTSGSLSTDTQYF. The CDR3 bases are TGTGCCAGCAGCCGTAGGACTAGCGGGAGTCTCAGCACAGATACGCAGTATTTT.

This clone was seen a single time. The CDR3 DNA sequence: TGTGCCAGCAGTTTATCCGGGACTAGCGGTGGTGAGCAGTTCTTC. This codes for CASSLSGTSGGEQFF. This chain uses TRBV27 with TRBJ2-1, with 11 bases that match TRBD2. This CDR3 has 15 amino acids. Germline V CDR1 and CDR2: MNHEY, SMNVEV (reference sequence). Trimming removed 0 bases from V and 9 bases from J; junction bases left unmatched: 4.

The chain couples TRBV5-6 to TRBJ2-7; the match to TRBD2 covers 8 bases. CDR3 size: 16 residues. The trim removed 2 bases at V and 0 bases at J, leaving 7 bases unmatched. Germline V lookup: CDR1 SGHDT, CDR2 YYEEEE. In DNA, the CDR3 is TGTGCCAGCAGCTTAGCGGGGGCCGAGAGCTCCTACGAGCAGTACTTC. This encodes CASSLAGAESSYEQYF.

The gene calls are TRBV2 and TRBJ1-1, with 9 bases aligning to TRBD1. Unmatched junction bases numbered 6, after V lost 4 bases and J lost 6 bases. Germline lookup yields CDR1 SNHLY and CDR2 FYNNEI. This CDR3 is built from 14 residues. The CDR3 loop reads CASSVGQGLPEAFF. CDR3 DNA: TGTGCCAGCAGTGTCGGACAGGGGCTACCTGAAGCTTTCTTT.

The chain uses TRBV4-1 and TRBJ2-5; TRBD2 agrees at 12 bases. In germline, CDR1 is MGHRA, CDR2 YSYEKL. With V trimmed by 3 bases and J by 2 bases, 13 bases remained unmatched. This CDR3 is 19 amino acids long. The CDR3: CASSQPTSGRYLMQETQYF. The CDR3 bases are TGCGCCAGCAGCCAGCCTACTAGCGGGAGGTACCTTATGCAAGAGACCCAGTACTTC.

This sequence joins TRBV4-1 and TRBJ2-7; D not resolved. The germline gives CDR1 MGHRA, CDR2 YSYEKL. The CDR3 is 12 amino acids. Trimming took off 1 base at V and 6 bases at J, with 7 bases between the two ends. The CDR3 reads CASSQVSSEQYF. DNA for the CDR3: TGCGCCAGCAGCCAAGTCAGTAGCGAGCAGTACTTC.

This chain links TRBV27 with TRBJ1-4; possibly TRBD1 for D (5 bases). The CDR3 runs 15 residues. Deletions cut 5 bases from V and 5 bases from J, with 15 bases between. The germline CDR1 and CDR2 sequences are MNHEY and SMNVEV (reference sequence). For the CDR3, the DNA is TGTGCCAGCAGTGCAACCGACAGCTTCAATGAAAAACTGTTTTTT. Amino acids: CASSATDSFNEKLFF.